This T cell receptor beta chain was identified during a study of blood T cell repertoires in COVID-19. The data were produced by immunoSEQ multiplex PCR, yet TCRdb's version contains in-frame clones alone and is incomplete. The sample lists 400,000 to 450,000 clones, just over 85% occurring once. CDR3 length equals 16 residues. After removal of 1 base from V and 2 bases from J, the junction contained 5 bases not matched to a gene. Looked up from germline, CDR1 is SGHVS and CDR2 is FQNEAQ. The TCR comes from a young woman with active or convalescent COVID-19. Sequenced input: peripheral blood. The J gene is TRBJ2-3, the V gene TRBV7-8; 8 nucleotides agree with TRBD1. The chain's CDR3 is CASSLVSGGFTDTQYF. The CDR3 nucleotides read TGTGCCAGCAGCTTAGTGTCAGGGGGCTTCACAGATACGCAGTATTTT.